Shown below are 5 T cell receptor beta chains from a single sample sequenced in a study of CDR3 diversity in severe acne. Each CDR3 protein gets one entry after TCRdb re-called the PCR reads with MiXCR. The sample has over 70,000 distinct CDR3 sequences; around 53% are singletons. The sample comprised blood. These receptors were collected from a male donor in good health, without acne.

This clonotype was recorded a few times. The J gene is TRBJ1-2, the V gene TRBV2; D remains ambiguous. Germline lookup yields CDR1 SNHLY and CDR2 FYNNEI. Between the trimmed V and J ends, which lost 4 bases and 13 bases, there was a span of 7 bases. The CDR3 totals 9 residues. CDR3 DNA: TGTGCCAGCAGTGGGACTCCCACCTTC. The encoded protein is CASSGTPTF.

CDR3 sequence: CASSPPRSVGVLYEQYF. CDR3 nucleotides: TGTGCCAGCAGCCCCCCCCGCAGTGTCGGGGTGCTTTACGAGCAGTACTTC. The chain employs TRBV12-3 or TRBV12-4 and TRBJ2-7; D perhaps matches TRBD2 (5 bases). Trimming stripped 6 bases from V and 4 bases from J, with 25 bases between. This CDR3 is built from 17 residues.

V gene TRBV9 combines with J gene TRBJ1-5; 9 positions match TRBD1. Trimming removed 5 bases from V and 6 bases from J; junction bases left unmatched: 9. The CDR3 is made up of 15 amino acids. Germline lookup yields CDR1 SGDLS and CDR2 YYNGEE. The CDR3 nucleotides read TGTGCCAGCAGTTACTCCGGGACAGGGCTTCAGCCCCAGCATTTT. This encodes CASSYSGTGLQPQHF.

V and J are TRBV20-1 and TRBJ1-2; tentatively, D is TRBD1 (6 bases). CDR1 DFQATT and CDR2 SNEGSKA come from the germline V gene (reference sequence). The CDR3 totals 15 residues. The V gene lost 5 bases and the J gene lost 1 base, with 17 bases spanning the gap. DNA of the CDR3: TGCAGTGCTTGGGACACATCGACTAGTAACTATGGCTACACCTTC. Translated, it gives CSAWDTSTSNYGYTF.

This rearrangement joins TRBV11-2 to TRBJ2-7; maybe TRBD2 (6 bases). V shed 0 bases and J shed 7 bases, with 16 bases lying between them. CDR3 length: 15 residues. Per germline, CDR1 SGHAT and CDR2 FQNNGV. The CDR3 coding sequence is TGTGCCAGCAGCTTAGAGGGACTGGACCGAAATGAGCAGTACTTC. The encoded protein is CASSLEGLDRNEQYF.